A selection of T cell receptor beta chains follows, all from one sample in a study of T cell repertoires in ileal Crohn's disease. Repertoires were generated with immunoSEQ multiplex PCR, while TCRdb's copy carries only in-frame clones and drops some. The table records tens of thousands of clones, 80% to 85% of them present only once. What was sequenced was ileal tissue. The receptors stem from an adult with Crohn's disease. Both conserved end residues are part of each CDR3. D genes are given only for firm matches. Clone size is given for some rows only: seen once, a few or many times, or a class if the clone is expanded.

.,16,TRBJ2-5,TRBV6-1,.,CASSESTSPYQETQYF,TGTGCCAGCAGTGAGTCGACTAGTCCATACCAAGAGACCCAGTACTTC
TRBD2,17,TRBJ2-7,TRBV27,.,CASSFRGVTSVRYEQYF,TGTGCCAGCAGCTTCCGAGGAGTGACTAGCGTGAGGTACGAGCAGTACTTC
.,15,TRBJ2-3,TRBV7-9,.,CASSLHRVKGDTQYF,TGTGCCAGCAGCTTGCACAGGGTTAAGGGAGATACGCAGTATTTT
.,14,TRBJ1-5,TRBV27,.,CASSLIGVNQPQHF,TGTGCCAGCAGTCTTATCGGGGTTAATCAGCCCCAGCATTTT
TRBD1,15,TRBJ2-5,TRBV27,few,CASSRTLTGQETQYF,TGTGCCAGCAGTAGAACTCTGACAGGGCAAGAGACCCAGTACTTC
.,12,TRBJ2-7,TRBV2,once,CASSVYSYEQYF,TGTGCCAGCAGTGTGTACAGCTACGAGCAGTACTTC
TRBD2,14,TRBJ2-1,TRBV19,.,CASSIGGLANEQFF,TGTGCCAGTAGTATAGGTGGACTAGCCAATGAGCAGTTCTTC
.,16,TRBJ2-2,TRBV15,few,CATSRGGGVDTGELFF,TGTGCCACCAGCAGAGGGGGCGGGGTCGACACCGGGGAGCTGTTTTTT
TRBD2,18,TRBJ2-1,TRBV11-2,.,CASSPRGLAGSSYNEQFF,TGTGCCAGCAGCCCGAGGGGCCTAGCGGGGAGCTCCTACAATGAGCAGTTCTTC
.,14,TRBJ2-5,TRBV5-1,.,CASSLGQGQETQYF,TGCGCCAGCAGCTTGGGTCAGGGACAAGAGACCCAGTACTTC
TRBD1,15,TRBJ1-4,TRBV19,.,CASSMRSGGTEKLFF,TGTGCCAGTAGTATGAGGTCAGGGGGAACTGAAAAACTGTTTTTT
.,14,TRBJ1-2,TRBV19,once,CASSITMDSPGYTF,TGTGCCAGTAGTATCACTATGGACTCTCCAGGCTACACCTTC
TRBD1,17,TRBJ2-7,TRBV18,.,CASSPHTVGQGTYEQYF,TGTGCCAGCTCACCACACACCGTGGGACAGGGAACCTACGAGCAGTACTTC
.,16,TRBJ2-7,TRBV25-1,.,CASSELDGDTSYEQYF,TGTGCCAGCAGTGAATTGGATGGGGACACCTCCTACGAGCAGTACTTC
.,13,TRBJ2-3,TRBV4-3,.,CASSQDVGDTQYF,TGCGCCAGCAGCCAAGATGTCGGGGATACGCAGTATTTT
TRBD1,20,TRBJ2-4,TRBV5-1,once,CASSLAGTGTSKWAKNIQYF,TGCGCCAGCAGCTTGGCCGGGACAGGGACTTCTAAATGGGCCAAAAACATTCAGTACTTC
.,15,TRBJ2-2,TRBV6-1,.,CASDKGEWNTGELFF,TGTGCCAGCGACAAGGGGGAATGGAACACCGGGGAGCTGTTTTTT
TRBD2,16,TRBJ2-3,TRBV5-1,.,CASSYASGGAPDTQYF,TGCGCCAGCAGCTACGCTAGCGGGGGGGCCCCAGATACGCAGTATTTT
TRBD2,14,TRBJ2-3,TRBV25-1,.,CASSGGGAIDTQYF,TGTGCCAGCAGTGGCGGGGGGGCCATAGATACGCAGTATTTT
TRBD1,13,TRBJ1-4,TRBV19,.,CASRDRPNEKLFF,TGTGCCAGCAGGGACAGGCCGAATGAAAAACTGTTTTTT
.,13,TRBJ2-1,TRBV10-3,.,CAISKQGQSEQFF,TGTGCCATCAGTAAACAGGGTCAGAGTGAGCAGTTCTTC
.,14,TRBJ1-5,TRBV28,.,CASSFRQINQPQHF,TGTGCCAGCAGTTTCAGACAGATCAATCAGCCCCAGCATTTT
.,13,TRBJ1-5,TRBV27,once,CASSLAGNQPQHF,TGTGCCAGCAGCCTCGCGGGCAATCAGCCCCAGCATTTT
.,14,TRBJ1-1,TRBV7-2,.,CASSPQPGGTEAFF,TGTGCCAGCAGCCCGCAACCGGGGGGGACTGAAGCTTTCTTT
TRBD1,12,TRBJ2-5,TRBV5-1,.,CASRRQGETQYF,TGCGCCAGCCGCCGACAGGGGGAGACCCAGTACTTC
TRBD1,14,TRBJ2-3,TRBV27,.,CATRQGAFTDTQYF,TGTGCCACCCGACAGGGGGCTTTCACAGATACGCAGTATTTT
TRBD1,14,TRBJ1-6,TRBV10-2,once,CASSEPQGRAPLHF,TGCGCCAGCAGTGAGCCACAGGGGCGCGCACCCCTCCACTTT
TRBD1,15,TRBJ1-2,TRBV4-3,.,CASSQETGGHYGYTF,TGCGCCAGCAGCCAAGAGACAGGGGGCCACTATGGCTACACCTTC
TRBD1,15,TRBJ2-7,TRBV27,.,CASRMTGGNSYEQYF,TGTGCCAGCAGAATGACAGGGGGTAACTCCTACGAGCAGTACTTC
TRBD2,14,TRBJ2-3,TRBV9,.,CASTRGGTADTQYF,TGTGCCAGCACCCGGGGGGGTACGGCAGATACGCAGTATTTT
.,14,TRBJ1-1,TRBV6-6,few,CASSRRGMNTEAFF,TGTGCCAGCAGCCGCAGGGGTATGAACACTGAAGCTTTCTTT
.,15,TRBJ2-2,TRBV6-5,.,CASSGQGGGTGELFF,TGTGCCAGCAGTGGCCAGGGGGGTGGGACCGGGGAGCTGTTTTTT